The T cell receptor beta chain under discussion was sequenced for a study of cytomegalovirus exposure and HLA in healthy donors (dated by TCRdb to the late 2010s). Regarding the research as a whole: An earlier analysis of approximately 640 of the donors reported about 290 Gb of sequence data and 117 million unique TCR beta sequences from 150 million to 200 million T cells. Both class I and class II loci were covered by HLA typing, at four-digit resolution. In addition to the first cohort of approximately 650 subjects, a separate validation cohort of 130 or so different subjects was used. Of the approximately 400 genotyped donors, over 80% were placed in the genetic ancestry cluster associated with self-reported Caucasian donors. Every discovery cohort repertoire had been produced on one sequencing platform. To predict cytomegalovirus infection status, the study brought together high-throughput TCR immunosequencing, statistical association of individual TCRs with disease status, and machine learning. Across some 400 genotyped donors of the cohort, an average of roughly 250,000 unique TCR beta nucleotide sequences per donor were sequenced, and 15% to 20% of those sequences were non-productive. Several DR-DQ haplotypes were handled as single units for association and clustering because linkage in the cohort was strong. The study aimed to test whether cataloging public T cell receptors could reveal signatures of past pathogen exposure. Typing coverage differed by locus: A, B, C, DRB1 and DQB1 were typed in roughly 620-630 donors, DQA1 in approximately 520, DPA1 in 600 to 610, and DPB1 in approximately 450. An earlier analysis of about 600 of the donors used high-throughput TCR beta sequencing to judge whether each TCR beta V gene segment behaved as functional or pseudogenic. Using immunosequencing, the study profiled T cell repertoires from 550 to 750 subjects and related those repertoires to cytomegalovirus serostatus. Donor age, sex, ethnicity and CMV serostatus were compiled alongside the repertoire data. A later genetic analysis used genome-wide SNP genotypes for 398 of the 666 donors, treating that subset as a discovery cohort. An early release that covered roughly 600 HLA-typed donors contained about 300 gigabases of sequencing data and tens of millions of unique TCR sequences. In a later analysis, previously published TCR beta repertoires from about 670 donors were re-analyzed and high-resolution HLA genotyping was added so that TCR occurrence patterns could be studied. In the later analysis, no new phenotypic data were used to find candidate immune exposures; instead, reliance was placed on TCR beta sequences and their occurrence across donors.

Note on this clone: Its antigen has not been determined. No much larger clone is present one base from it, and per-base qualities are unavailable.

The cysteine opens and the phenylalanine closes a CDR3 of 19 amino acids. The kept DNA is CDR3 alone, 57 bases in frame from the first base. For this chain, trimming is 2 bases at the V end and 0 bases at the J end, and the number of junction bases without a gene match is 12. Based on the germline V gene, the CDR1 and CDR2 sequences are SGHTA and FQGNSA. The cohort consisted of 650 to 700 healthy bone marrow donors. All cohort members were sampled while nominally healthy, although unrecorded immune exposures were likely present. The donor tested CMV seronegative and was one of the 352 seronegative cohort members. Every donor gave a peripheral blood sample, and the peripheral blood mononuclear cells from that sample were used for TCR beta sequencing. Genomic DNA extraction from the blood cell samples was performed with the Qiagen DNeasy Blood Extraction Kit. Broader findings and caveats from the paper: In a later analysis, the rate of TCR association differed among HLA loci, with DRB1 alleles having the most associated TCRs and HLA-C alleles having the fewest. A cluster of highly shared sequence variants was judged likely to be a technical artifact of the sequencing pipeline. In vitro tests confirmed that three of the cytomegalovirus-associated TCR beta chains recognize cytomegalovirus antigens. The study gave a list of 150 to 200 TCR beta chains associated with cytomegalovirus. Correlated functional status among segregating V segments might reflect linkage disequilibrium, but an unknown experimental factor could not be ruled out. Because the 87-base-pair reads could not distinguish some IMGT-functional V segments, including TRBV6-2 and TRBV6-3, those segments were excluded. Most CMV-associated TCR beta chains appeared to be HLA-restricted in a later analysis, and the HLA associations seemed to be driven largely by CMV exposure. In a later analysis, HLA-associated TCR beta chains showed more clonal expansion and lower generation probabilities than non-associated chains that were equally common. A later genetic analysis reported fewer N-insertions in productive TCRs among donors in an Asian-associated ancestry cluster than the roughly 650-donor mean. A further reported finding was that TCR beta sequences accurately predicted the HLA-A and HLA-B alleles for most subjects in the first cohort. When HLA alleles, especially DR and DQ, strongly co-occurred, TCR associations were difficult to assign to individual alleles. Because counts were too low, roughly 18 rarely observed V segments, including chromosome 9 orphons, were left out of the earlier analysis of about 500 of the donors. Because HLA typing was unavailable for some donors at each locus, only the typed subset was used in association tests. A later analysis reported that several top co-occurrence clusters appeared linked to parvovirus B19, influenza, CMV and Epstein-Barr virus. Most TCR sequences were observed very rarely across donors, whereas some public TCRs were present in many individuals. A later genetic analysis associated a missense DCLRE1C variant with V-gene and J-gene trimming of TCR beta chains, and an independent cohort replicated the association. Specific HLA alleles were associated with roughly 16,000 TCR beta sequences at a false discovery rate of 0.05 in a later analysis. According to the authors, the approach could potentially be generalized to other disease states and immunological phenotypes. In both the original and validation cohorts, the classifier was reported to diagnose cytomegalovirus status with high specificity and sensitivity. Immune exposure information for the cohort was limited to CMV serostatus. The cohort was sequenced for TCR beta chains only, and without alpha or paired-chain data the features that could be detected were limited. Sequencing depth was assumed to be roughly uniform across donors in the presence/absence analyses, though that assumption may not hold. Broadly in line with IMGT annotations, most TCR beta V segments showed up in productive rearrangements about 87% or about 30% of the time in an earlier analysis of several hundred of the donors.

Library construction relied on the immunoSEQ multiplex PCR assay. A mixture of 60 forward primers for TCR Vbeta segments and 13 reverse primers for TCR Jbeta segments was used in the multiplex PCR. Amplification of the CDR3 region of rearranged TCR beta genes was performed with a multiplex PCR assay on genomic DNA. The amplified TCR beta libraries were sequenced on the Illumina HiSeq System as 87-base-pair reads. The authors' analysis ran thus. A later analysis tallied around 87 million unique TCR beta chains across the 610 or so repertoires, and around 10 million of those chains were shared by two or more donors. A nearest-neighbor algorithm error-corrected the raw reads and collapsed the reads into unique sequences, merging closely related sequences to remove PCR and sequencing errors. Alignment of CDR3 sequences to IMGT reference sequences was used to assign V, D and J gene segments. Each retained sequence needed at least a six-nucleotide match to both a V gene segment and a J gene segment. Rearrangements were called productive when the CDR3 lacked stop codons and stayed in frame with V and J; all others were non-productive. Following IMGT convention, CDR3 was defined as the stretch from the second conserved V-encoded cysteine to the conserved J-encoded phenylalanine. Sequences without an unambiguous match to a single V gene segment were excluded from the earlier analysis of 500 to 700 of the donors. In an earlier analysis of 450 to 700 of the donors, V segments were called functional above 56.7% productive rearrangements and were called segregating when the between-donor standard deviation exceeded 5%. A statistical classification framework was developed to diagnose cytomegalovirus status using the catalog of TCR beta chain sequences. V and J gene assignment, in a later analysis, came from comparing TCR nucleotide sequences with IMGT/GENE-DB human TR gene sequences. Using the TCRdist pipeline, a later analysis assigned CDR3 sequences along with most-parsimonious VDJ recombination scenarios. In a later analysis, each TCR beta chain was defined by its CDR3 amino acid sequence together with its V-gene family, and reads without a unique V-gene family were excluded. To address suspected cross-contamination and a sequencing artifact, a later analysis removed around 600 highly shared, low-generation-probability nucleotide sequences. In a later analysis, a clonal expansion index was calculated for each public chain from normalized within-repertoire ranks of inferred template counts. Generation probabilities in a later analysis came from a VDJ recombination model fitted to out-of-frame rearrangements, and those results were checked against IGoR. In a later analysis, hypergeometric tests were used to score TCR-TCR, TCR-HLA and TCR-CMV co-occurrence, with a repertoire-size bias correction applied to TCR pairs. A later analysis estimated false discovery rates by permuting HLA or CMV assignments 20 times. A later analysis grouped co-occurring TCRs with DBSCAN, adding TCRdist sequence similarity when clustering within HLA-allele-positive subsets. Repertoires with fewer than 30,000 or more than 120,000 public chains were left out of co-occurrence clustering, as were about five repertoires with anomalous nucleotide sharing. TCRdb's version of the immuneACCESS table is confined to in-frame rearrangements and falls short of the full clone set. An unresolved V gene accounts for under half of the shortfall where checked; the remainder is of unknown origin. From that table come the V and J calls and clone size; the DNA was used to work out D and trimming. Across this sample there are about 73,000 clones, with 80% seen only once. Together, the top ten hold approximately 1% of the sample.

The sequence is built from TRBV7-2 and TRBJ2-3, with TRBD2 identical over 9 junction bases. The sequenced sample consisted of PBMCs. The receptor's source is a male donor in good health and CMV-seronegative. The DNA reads TGTGCCAGCAGCTTATTCGGCGGGGGGGCCGGGTGGAGCACAGATACGCAGTATTTT. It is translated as CASSLFGGGAGWSTDTQYF.